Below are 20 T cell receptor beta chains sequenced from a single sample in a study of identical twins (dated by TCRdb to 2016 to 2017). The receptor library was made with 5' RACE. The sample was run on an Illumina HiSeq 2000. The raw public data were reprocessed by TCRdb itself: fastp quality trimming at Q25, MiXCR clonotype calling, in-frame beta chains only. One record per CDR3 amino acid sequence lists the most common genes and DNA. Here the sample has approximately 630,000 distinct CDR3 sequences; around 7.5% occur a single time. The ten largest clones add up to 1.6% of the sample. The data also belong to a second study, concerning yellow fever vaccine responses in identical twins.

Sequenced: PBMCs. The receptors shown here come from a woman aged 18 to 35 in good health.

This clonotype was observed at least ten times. The CDR3 DNA reads as TGTGCCAGCAGCTCCCGAGGACTAGCGGGGGGGCAAGAGACCCAGTACTTC. Amino acid sequence: CASSSRGLAGGQETQYF. The V gene is TRBV3-1, the J gene TRBJ2-5, with 15 bases lining up with TRBD2. Looked up from germline, CDR1 is LGHDT and CDR2 is YNNKEL (reference sequence). V lost 5 bases, J lost 2 bases, and 6 bases stayed unmatched. The CDR3 has 17 residues.

The CDR3 sequence is CAISPAGGTGLDTEAFF. CDR3 nucleotides: TGTGCCATCAGCCCGGCCGGGGGAACAGGGTTAGACACTGAAGCTTTCTTT. The chain joins TRBV10-3 to TRBJ1-1, with D maybe TRBD1 (6 bases). CDR3 length equals 17 residues. V was trimmed by 6 bases and J by 3 bases, leaving 23 bases between them. Germline V lookup: CDR1 ENHRY, CDR2 SYGVKD.

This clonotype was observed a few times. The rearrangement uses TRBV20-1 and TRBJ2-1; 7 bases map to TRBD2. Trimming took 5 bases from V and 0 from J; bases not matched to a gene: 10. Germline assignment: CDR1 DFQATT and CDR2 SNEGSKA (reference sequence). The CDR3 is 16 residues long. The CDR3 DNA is TGCAGTGCTTTAGGTAGCGGGTACGGCTCCTACAATGAGCAGTTCTTC. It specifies CSALGSGYGSYNEQFF.

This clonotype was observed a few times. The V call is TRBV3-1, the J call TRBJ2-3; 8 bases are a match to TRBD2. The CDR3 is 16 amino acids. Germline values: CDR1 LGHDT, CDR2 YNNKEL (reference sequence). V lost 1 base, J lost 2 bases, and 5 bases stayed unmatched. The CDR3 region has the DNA TGTGCCAGCAGCCAAGGAGCGGGGGTATACACAGATACGCAGTATTTT. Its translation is CASSQGAGVYTDTQYF.

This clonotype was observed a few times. The CDR3 region is CASSLIRPPRGYEQFF. DNA for the CDR3: TGTGCCAGCAGCTTAATCAGGCCCCCGCGGGGATATGAGCAGTTCTTC. The gene calls are TRBV7-9 and TRBJ2-1, with a weak D call TRBD2 (6 bases). The CDR3 consists of 16 residues. The germline V gene encodes CDR1 SEHNR and CDR2 FQNEAQ (reference sequence). V lost 2 bases, J lost 8 bases, and 19 bases lay in between.

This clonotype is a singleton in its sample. The CDR3, as DNA: TGTGCCACCAGAGGGAGCTACGAGCAGTACGTC. As protein: CATRGSYEQYV. The chain uses TRBV28 and TRBJ2-7; tentatively, D is TRBD2 (5 bases). CDR1 is MDHEN and CDR2 is SYDVKM in the germline V gene. This CDR3 region has 11 residues. Trimming left V 10 bases short and J 3 bases short, with 10 bases between.

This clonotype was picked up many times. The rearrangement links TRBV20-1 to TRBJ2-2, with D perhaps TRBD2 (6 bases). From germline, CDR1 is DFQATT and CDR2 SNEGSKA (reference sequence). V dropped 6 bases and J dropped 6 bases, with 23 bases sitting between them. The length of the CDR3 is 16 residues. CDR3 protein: CSAMQDTSKLAGELFF. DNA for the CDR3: TGCAGTGCCATGCAGGATACTAGCAAGTTGGCCGGGGAGCTGTTTTTT.

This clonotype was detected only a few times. The CDR3 reads CASSKARTSGGVDEQFF. As DNA, the CDR3 is TGTGCCAGCAGCAAAGCGAGGACTAGCGGGGGGGTGGATGAGCAGTTCTTC. V gene TRBV21-1 combines with J gene TRBJ2-1; the table's D gene call, TRBD2, was not cross checked with the DNA. TRBV21-1 is labeled a pseudogene. The length of the CDR3 is 17 residues.

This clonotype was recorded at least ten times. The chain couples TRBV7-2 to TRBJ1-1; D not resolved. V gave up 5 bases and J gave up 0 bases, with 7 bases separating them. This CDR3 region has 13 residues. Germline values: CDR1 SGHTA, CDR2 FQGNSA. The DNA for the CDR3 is TGTGCCAGCAGCCCTGAAATGAACACTGAAGCTTTCTTT. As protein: CASSPEMNTEAFF.

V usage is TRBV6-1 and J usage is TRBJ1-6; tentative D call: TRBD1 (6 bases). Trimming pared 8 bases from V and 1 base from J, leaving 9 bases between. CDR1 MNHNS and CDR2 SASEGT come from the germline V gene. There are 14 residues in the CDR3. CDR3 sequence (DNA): TGTGCCAGCGGGGGGGCATCCTATAATTCACCCCTCCACTTT. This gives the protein CASGGASYNSPLHF.

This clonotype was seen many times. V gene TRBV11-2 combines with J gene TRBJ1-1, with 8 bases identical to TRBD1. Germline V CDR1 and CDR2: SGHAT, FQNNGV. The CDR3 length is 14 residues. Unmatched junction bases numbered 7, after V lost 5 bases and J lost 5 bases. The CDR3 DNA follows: TGTGCCAGCAGCGTCAGGGGGCTAGGTACTGAAGCTTTCTTT. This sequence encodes CASSVRGLGTEAFF.

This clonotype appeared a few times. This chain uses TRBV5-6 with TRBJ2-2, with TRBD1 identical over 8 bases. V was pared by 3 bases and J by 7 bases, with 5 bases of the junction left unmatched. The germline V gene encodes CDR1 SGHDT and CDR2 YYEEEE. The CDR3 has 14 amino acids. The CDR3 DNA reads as TGTGCCAGCAGCTGGAGGACAGGGAACGGGGAGCTGTTTTTT. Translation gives CASSWRTGNGELFF.

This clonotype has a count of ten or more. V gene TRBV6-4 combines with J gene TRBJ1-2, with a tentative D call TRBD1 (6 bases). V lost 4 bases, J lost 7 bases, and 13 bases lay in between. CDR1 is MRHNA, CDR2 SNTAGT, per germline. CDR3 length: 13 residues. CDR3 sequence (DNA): TGTGCCAGCAGTGCAGGGGCAGAGCGTGGCTACACCTTC. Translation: CASSAGAERGYTF.

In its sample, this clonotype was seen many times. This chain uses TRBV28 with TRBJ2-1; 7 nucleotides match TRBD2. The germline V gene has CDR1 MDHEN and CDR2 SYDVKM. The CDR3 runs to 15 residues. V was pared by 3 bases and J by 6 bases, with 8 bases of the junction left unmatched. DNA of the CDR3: TGTGCCAGCAGTTTGGCGGGAGCTGGAAGCAATGAGCAGTTCTTC. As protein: CASSLAGAGSNEQFF.

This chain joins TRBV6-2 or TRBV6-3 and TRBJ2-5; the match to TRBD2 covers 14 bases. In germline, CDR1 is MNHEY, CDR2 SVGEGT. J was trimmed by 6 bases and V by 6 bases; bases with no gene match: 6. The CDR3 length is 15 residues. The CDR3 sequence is CASSRGLAGVQTQYF. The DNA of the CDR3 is TGTGCCAGCAGCAGGGGACTAGCGGGAGTACAGACCCAGTACTTC.

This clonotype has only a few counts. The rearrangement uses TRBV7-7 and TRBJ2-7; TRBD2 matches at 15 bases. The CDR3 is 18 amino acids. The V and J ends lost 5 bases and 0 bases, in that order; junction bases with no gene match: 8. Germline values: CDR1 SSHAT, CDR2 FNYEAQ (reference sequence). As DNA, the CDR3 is TGTGCCAGCAGCCCGGGACTAGCGGGAGGCCTAAGCTCCTACGAGCAGTACTTC. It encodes CASSPGLAGGLSSYEQYF.

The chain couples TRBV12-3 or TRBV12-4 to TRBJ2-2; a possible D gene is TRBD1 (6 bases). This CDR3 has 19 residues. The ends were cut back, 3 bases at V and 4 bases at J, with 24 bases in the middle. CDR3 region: CASSFWDKGEKDSTGELFF. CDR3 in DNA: TGTGCCAGCAGTTTTTGGGACAAAGGGGAGAAGGACAGCACCGGGGAGCTGTTTTTT.

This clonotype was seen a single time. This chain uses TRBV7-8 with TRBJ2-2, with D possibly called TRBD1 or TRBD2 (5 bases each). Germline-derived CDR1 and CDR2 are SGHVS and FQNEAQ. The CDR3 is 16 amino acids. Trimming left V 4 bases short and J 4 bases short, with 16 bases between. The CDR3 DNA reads TGTGCCAGCAGCTCAAGTCGCCCGGGGCGCACCGGGGAGCTGTTTTTT. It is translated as CASSSSRPGRTGELFF. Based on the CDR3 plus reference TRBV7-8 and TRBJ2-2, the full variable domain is GAGVSQSPRYKVAKRGQDVALRCDPISGHVSLFWYQQALGQGPEFLTYFQNEAQLDKSGLPSDRFFAERPEGSVSTLKIQRTQQEDSAVYLCASSSSRPGRTGELFFGEGSRLTVL.

The CDR3 region has the DNA TGTGCCAGCAGCTCCCTTGGAACTAATGAAAAACTGTTTTTT. Translation gives CASSSLGTNEKLFF. The V and J genes are TRBV7-9 and TRBJ1-4, with unresolved D. The V gene's germline CDR1 is SEHNR and CDR2 FQNEAQ (reference sequence). The V end was cut by 4 bases, the J end by 1 base, with 7 bases between. The CDR3 covers 14 residues.

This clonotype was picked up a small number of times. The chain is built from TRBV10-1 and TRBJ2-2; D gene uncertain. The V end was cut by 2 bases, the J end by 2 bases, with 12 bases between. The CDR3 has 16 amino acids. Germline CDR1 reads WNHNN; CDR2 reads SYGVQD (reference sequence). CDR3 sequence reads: CASSERSTFNTGELFF. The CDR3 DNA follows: TGCGCCAGCAGTGAGAGGTCTACATTTAACACCGGGGAGCTGTTTTTT.